The 5 T cell receptor beta chains given below trace back to one sample, sequenced in a study of blood T cells in healthy people across ages. Next came a second PCR, run for about 6 to 12 cycles, which used a sample-barcoded 5' primer along with a J-beta primer mix. Via MiXCR, TCRdb re-called the 5' RACE reads, giving one row per CDR3 protein. The sample contains 650,000 to 950,000 distinct CDR3 sequences, approximately 48% of which appear only once. Sequencing was performed on blood. Source of these receptors: a man aged 60-69 years in good health.

As regards this clonotype: A read error may be the cause here, since a much bigger clone is one base away. The chain combines TRBV4-1 with TRBJ2-3, with 8 bases fitting TRBD2. Germline trimming cut 0 bases from V and 1 base from J; bases unmatched to any gene: 3. CDR3 length: 16 residues. Germline CDR1 MGHRA, CDR2 YSYEKL. CDR3 protein: CASSQDPAGGTDTQYF. In nucleotides, the CDR3 is TGCGCCAGCAGCCAAGATCCAGCGGGGGGCACAGATACGCAGTATTTT.

This clonotype was picked up a small number of times. V and J are TRBV20-1 and TRBJ2-5, with 15 bases aligning to TRBD2. The DNA matches TRBJ2-7 better at its end, which makes the J call doubtful. CDR1 and CDR2 from the germline V gene are DFQATT and SNEGSKA (reference sequence). The CDR3 runs 16 residues. The CDR3 is CSAPGTSGGSPYEQYF. DNA of the CDR3: TGCAGTGCCCCCGGGACTAGCGGGGGGTCGCCCTACGAGCAGTACTTC.

Written as DNA, the CDR3 is TGTGCCAGCAGTCGGGACAGGCCTAGCACAGATACGCAGTATTTT. This gives the protein CASSRDRPSTDTQYF. This chain links TRBV3-1 with TRBJ2-3, with 8 nucleotides matching TRBD1. V dropped 6 bases and J dropped 0; count of bases not matched to a gene: 5. This CDR3 region has 15 residues. CDR1 is LGHDT and CDR2 is YNNKEL in the germline V gene (reference sequence).

This chain uses TRBV6-1 with TRBJ2-4; no definite D call. The CDR3 covers 14 residues. Looked up from germline, CDR1 is MNHNS and CDR2 is SASEGT. V gave up 8 bases and J gave up 0 bases, with 11 bases separating them. The CDR3 DNA sequence: TGTGCCAGCGCGCCTTTATTAGCCAAAAACATTCAGTACTTC. Protein product: CASAPLLAKNIQYF.

This sequence joins TRBV7-9 and TRBJ2-1; 10 bases line up with TRBD2. Germline V lookup: CDR1 SEHNR, CDR2 FQNEAQ (reference sequence). With 4 bases clipped from V and 4 bases from J, the junction kept 7 bases outside the gene matches. The CDR3 length is 16 residues. The CDR3 loop reads CASSSPLAGEYNEQFF. For the CDR3, the DNA is TGTGCCAGCAGCTCACCTCTAGCGGGGGAGTACAATGAGCAGTTCTTC.